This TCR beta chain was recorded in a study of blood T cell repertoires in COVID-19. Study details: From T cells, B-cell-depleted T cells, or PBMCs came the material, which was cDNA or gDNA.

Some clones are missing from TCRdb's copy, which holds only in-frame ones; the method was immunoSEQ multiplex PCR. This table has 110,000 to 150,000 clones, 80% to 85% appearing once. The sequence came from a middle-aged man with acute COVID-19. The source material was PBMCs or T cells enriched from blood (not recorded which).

The CDR3 loop reads CASSSEGYTGELFF. CDR3 DNA sequence: TGTGCCAGCAGCTCAGAGGGATACACCGGGGAGCTGTTTTTT. The genes are TRBV7-2 and TRBJ2-2, with a possible D match to TRBD2 (5 bases). The germline V gene encodes CDR1 SGHTA and CDR2 FQGNSA. The CDR3 extends over 14 amino acids. Trimming took 4 bases from V and 3 from J, leaving 9 bases between them.